This entry describes one T cell receptor beta chain. Its recognized antigen is unknown. No much larger clonotype is one base removed from it; base qualities were not supplied. This record belongs to a study of OX40 agonist ivuxolimab in advanced cancers. Concerning the study at large: Ivuxolimab, which targeted the costimulatory receptor OX40 (CD134), was an agonistic, fully human IgG2 monoclonal antibody. Intravenous ivuxolimab was administered to patients every 2 weeks at six dose levels: 0.01, 0.1, 0.3, 1.5, 3 and 10 mg/kg. Among the roughly 50 dose-escalation patients, about 19 had hepatocellular carcinoma, some 15 melanoma, 9 renal cell carcinoma and 9 head and neck cancer. A male proportion of around 81% and a mean age of 60 years, ranging from roughly 23 to 85, were recorded for the dose-escalation cohort. Patients were allowed to have had prior anti-PD-1, anti-PD-L1 or anti-CTLA-4 therapy, and approximately 39% of the dose-escalation patients had been treated with checkpoint inhibitors. Three dose-escalation patients achieved partial responses, one with hepatocellular carcinoma and two with cutaneous melanoma. Peripheral TCRbeta sequencing was intended to test whether TCR sequence diversity was altered and clonal T-cell expansion was caused by ivuxolimab. The paper describes the monotherapy dose-escalation part (N of about 47 patients) of the phase I trial of ivuxolimab.

Results and caveats for the whole study, not just this receptor: In partial responders in the 0.1-3.0 mg/kg groups, normalized peripheral clonal expansion was found to be among the lowest, especially among CD8+ T cells. After ivuxolimab, expanded clones were on average more numerous among CD8+ T cells than among CD4+ T cells. Clonal expansion of both CD4+ and CD8+ blood T cells was observed from baseline to week 6 at doses 0.1 to 3.0 mg/kg. Low levels of normalized T-cell clonal expansion were also seen in some patients who did not respond. Which antigens the clonally expanded peripheral T cells were specific for was not determined.

A distance of 0 bases separates the germline ends of V and J, which lose 2 bases and 5 bases respectively. The germline V gene provides CDR1 LGHNA and CDR2 YNFKEQ. The CDR3 numbers 11 residues from cysteine through phenylalanine. The kept DNA is CDR3 alone, 33 bases in frame from the first base. Patients with a history of autoimmune disease or receiving systemic immunosuppression were excluded from the trial. Peripheral blood for TCR sequencing was collected from all dose cohorts at baseline, on cycle 4 day 1, and on cycle 7 day 1. The samples were drawn from a first-in-human, open-label, multicenter phase I dose-escalation trial of ivuxolimab. Adults with locally advanced or metastatic melanoma, renal cell, hepatocellular, or head and neck squamous cell carcinoma were enrolled in the trial. Before TCR sequencing, CD4+ T cells and CD8+ T cells were sorted from peripheral blood as separate populations.

Genomic DNA was isolated from the sorted cells so that the TCRbeta CDR3 region could be sequenced. TCRbeta CDR3 regions were sequenced using the immunoSEQ Assay. TCRdb carries this immuneACCESS record with in-frame sequences only. Its versions omit some clonotypes, under half of them owing to an unresolved V gene in the studies checked, with the rest unexplained. The sample includes tens of thousands of clones, with approximately 94% observed a single time. Jointly, the top ten make up around 16% of the sample. The sample here was CD4+ or CD8+ T cells sorted from blood, taken in a trial of the OX40 agonist ivuxolimab. This clonotype was sampled from an adult with an advanced solid tumor such as melanoma, head and neck, liver or kidney cancer. The receptor chain draws on TRBV4-2 and TRBJ1-4; the D gene remains uncertain. The CDR3 loop reads CASSQNEKLFF. The sequenced DNA is TGTGCCAGCAGCCAAAATGAAAAACTGTTTTTT.